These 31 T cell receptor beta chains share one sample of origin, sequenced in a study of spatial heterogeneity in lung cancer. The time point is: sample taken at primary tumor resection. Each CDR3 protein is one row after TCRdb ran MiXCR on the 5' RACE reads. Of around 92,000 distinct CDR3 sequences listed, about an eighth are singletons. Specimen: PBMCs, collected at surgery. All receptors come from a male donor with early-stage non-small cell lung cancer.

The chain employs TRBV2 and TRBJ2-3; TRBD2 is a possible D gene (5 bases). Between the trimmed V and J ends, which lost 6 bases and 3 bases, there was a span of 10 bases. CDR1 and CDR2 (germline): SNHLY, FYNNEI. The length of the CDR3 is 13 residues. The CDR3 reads CASRKSGTDTQYF. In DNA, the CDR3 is TGTGCCAGCAGGAAAAGCGGAACAGATACGCAGTATTTT.

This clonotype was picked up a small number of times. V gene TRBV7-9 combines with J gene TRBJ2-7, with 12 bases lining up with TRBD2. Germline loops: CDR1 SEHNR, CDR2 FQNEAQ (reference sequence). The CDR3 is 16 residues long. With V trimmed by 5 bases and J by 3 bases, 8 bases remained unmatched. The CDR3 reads CASSAPTSGSYYEQYF. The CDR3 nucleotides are TGTGCCAGCAGCGCCCCGACTAGCGGGAGCTACTACGAGCAGTACTTC. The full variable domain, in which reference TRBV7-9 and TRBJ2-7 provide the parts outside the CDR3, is DTGVSQNPRHKITKRGQNVTFRCDPISEHNRLYWYRQTLGQGPEFLTYFQNEAQLEKSRLLSDRFSAERPKGSFSTLEIQRTEQGDSAMYLCASSAPTSGSYYEQYFGPGTRLTVT.

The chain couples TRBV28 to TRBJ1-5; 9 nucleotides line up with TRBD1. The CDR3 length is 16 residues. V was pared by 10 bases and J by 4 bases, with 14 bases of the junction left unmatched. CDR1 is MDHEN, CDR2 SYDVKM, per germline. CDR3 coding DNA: TGTGCCACACTCGAGCCGGGACAGGGTGTGAATCAGCCCCAGCATTTT. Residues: CATLEPGQGVNQPQHF.

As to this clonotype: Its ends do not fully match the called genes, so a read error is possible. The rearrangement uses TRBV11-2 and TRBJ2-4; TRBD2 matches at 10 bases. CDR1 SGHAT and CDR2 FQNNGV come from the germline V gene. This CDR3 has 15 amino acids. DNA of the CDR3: TGTGCCAGCAGCTCGACGGGCGGACTAGCGGTAAAAAGTGGCTTC. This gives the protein CASSSTGGLAVKSGF.

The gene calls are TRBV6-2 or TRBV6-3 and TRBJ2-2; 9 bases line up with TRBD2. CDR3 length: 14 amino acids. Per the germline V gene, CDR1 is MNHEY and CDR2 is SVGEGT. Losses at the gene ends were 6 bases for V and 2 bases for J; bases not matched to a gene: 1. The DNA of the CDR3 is TGTGCCAGCAGGCGGGAGGGAAACACCGGGGAGCTGTTTTTT. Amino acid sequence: CASRREGNTGELFF.

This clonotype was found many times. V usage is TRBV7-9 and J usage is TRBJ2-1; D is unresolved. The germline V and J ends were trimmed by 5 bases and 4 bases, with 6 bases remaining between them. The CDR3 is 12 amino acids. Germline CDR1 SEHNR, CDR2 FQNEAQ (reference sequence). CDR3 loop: CASSPQYNEQFF. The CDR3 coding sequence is TGTGCCAGCAGCCCTCAATACAATGAGCAGTTCTTC.

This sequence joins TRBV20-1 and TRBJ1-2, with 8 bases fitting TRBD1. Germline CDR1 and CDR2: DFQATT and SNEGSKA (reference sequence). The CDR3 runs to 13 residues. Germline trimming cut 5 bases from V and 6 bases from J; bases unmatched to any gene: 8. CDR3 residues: CSAGQGVPNGYTF. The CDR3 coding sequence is TGCAGTGCTGGACAGGGAGTCCCAAATGGCTACACCTTC.

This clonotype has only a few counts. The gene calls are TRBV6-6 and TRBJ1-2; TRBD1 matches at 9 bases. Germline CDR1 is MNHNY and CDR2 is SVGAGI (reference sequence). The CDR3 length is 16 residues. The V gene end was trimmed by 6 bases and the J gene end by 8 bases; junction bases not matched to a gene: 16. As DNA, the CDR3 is TGTGCCAGCAGAAAGAACAGGGGGCCCCAATTGGACGGCTACACCTTC. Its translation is CASRKNRGPQLDGYTF.

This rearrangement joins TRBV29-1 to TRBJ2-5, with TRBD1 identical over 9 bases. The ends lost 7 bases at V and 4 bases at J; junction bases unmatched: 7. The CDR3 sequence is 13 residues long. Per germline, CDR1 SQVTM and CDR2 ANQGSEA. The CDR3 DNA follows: TGCAGCGCTACGGGACAGGGAGGAGAGACCCAGTACTTC. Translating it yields CSATGQGGETQYF.

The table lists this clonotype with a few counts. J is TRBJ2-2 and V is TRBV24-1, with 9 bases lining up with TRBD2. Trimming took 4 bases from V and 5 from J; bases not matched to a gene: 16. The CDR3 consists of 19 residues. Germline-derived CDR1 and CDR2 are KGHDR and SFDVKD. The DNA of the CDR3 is TGTGCCACCAGTGAAAAAAGTTGGCTAGCGGGACGATTTACCGGGGAGCTGTTTTTT. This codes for CATSEKSWLAGRFTGELFF.

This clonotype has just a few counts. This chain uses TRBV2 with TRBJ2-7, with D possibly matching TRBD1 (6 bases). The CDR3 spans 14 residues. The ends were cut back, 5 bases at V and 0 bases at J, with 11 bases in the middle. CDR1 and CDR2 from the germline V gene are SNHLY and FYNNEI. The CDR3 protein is CASSQDSSSYEQYF. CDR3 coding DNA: TGTGCCAGCAGTCAGGACAGTAGCTCCTACGAGCAGTACTTC.

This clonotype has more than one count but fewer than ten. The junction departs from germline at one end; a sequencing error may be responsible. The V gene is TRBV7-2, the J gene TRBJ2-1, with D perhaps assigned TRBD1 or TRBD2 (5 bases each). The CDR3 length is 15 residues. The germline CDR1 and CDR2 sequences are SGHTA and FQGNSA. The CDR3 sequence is CVSSLNGGSYNEQFF. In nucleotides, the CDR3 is TGTGTCAGCAGCCTAAATGGGGGCTCCTACAATGAGCAGTTCTTC.

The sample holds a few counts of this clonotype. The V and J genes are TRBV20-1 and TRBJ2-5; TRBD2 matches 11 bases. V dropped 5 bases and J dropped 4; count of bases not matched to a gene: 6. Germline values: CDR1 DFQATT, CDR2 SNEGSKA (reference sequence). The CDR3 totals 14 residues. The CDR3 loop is CSALPTSGRETQYF. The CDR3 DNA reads TGCAGTGCTCTCCCAACTAGCGGGAGAGAGACCCAGTACTTC.

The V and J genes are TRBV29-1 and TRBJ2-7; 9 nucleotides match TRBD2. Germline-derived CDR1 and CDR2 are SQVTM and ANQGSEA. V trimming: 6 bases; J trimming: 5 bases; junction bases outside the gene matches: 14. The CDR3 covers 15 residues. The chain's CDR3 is CSVRHGLAGSHEQYF. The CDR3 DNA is TGCAGCGTACGACATGGCCTAGCGGGATCCCACGAGCAGTACTTC.

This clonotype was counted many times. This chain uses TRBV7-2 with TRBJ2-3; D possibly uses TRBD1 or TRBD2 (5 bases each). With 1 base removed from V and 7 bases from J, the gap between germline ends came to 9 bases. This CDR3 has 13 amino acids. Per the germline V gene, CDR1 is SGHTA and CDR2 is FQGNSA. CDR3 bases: TGTGCCAGCAGCTTAGGAGGGGCATATACGCAGTATTTT. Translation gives CASSLGGAYTQYF. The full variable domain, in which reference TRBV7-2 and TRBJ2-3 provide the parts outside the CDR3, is GAGVSQSPSNKVTEKGKDVELRCDPISGHTALYWYRQSLGQGLEFLIYFQGNSAPDKSGLPSDRFSAERTGGSVSTLTIQRTQQEDSAVYLCASSLGGAYTQYFGPGTRLTVL.

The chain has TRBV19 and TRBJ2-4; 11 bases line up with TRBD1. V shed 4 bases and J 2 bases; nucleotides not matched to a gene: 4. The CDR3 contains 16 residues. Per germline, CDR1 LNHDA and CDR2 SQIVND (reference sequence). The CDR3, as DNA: TGTGCCAGTAGTACACGGACAGGGGGCTCCAAAAACATTCAGTACTTC. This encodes CASSTRTGGSKNIQYF.

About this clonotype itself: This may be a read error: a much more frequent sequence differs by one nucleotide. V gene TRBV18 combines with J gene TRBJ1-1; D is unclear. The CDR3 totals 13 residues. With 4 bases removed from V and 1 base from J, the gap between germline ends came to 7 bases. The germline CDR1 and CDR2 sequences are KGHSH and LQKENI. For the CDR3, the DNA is TGTGCCAGCTCACGTACACAGAACACTGAAGCTTTCTTT. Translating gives CASSRTQNTEAFF.

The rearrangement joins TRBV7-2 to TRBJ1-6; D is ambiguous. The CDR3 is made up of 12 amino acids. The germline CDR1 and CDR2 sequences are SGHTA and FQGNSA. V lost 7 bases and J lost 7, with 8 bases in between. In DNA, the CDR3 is TGTGCCAGCACTGCACTGAATTCACCCCTCCACTTT. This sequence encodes CASTALNSPLHF.

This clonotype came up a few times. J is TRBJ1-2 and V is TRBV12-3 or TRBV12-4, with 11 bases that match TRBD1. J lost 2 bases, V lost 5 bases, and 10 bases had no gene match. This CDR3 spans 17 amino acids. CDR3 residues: CASSAKRTGGLNYGYTF. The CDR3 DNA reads TGTGCCAGCAGTGCCAAAAGGACAGGGGGCCTGAACTATGGCTACACCTTC.

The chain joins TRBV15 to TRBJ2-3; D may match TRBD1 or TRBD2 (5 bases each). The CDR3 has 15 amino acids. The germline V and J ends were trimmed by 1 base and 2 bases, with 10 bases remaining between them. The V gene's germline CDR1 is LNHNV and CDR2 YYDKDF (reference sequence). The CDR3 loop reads CATSRGVGATDTQYF. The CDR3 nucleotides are TGTGCCACCAGCAGAGGAGTCGGGGCCACAGATACGCAGTATTTT.

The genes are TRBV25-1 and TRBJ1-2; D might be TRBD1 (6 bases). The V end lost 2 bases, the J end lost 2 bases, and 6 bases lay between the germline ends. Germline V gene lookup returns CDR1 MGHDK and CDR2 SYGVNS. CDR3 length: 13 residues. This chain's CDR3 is CASSERGNYGYTF. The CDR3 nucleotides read TGTGCCAGCAGTGAAAGGGGGAACTATGGCTACACCTTC.

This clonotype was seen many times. Here the CDR3 reads CASSLGGALSGNTIYF. The CDR3 nucleotides read TGTGCCAGCAGCTTAGGCGGGGCCCTCTCTGGAAACACCATATATTTT. The V call is TRBV7-2, the J call TRBJ1-3; tentative D call: TRBD1 (5 bases). Between the trimmed V and J ends, which lost 1 base and 0 bases, there was a span of 10 bases. The CDR3 is 16 amino acids. CDR1 is SGHTA, CDR2 FQGNSA, per germline.

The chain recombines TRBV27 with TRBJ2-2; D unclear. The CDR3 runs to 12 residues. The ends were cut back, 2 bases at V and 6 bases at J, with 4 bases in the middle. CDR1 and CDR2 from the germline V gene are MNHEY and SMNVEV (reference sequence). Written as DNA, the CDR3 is TGTGCCAGCAGTTTAATTCCCGGGGAGCTGTTTTTT. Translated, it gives CASSLIPGELFF.

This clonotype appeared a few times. CDR3 coding DNA: TGTGCCAGCACCCCAACGGGCAGCTACAATGAGCAGTTCTTC. This sequence encodes CASTPTGSYNEQFF. The V and J genes are TRBV6-2 or TRBV6-3 and TRBJ2-1; D is undetermined. The V end was cut by 7 bases, the J end by 3 bases, with 13 bases between. The CDR3 covers 14 residues. Germline values: CDR1 MNHEY, CDR2 SVGEGT.

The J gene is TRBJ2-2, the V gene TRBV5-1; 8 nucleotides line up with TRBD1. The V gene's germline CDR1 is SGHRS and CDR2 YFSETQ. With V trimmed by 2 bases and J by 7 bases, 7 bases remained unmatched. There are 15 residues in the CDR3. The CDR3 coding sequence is TGCGCCAGCAGCTTATGGACAGGGAACGGCGGGGAGCTGTTTTTT. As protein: CASSLWTGNGGELFF.

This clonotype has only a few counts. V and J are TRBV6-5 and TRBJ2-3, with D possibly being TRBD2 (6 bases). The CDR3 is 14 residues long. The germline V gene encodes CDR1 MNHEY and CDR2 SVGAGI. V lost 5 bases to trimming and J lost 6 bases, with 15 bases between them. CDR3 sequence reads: CASSALRGSDTQYF. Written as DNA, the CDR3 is TGTGCCAGCAGTGCCCTCCGGGGGTCGGATACGCAGTATTTT.

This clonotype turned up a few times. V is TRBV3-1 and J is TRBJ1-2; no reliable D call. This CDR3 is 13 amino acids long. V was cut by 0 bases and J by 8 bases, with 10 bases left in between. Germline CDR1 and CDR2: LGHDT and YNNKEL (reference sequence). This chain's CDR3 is CASSQDLPRGYTF. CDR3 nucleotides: TGTGCCAGCAGCCAAGATCTCCCCCGAGGCTACACCTTC.

This CDR3 is CSAPSGGALGNEQFF. The CDR3 DNA reads TGCAGTGCTCCTAGCGGGGGGGCCCTGGGCAATGAGCAGTTCTTC. The V gene is TRBV20-1, the J gene TRBJ2-1; TRBD2 matches at 12 bases. The CDR3 has 15 amino acids. The germline CDR1 and CDR2 sequences are DFQATT and SNEGSKA (reference sequence). V gave up 5 bases and J gave up 6 bases; unmatched junction bases: 8.

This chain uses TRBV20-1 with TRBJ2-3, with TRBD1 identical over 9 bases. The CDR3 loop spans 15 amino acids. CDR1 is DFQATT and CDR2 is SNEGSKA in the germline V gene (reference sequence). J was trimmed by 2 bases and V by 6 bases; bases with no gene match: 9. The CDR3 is CSADTGTGPTDTQYF. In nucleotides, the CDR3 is TGCAGTGCCGACACCGGGACAGGGCCCACAGATACGCAGTATTTT.

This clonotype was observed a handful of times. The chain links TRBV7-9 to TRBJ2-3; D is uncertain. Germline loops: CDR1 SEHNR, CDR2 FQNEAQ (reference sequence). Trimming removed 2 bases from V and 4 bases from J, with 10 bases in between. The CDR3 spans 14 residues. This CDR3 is CASSLRFMPDTQYF. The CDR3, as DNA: TGTGCCAGCAGCTTAAGGTTCATGCCAGATACGCAGTATTTT.

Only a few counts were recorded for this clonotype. The CDR3 protein is CSASNSDKPNTGELFF. The DNA for the CDR3 is TGCAGTGCTAGCAATTCTGACAAGCCGAACACCGGGGAGCTGTTTTTT. The rearrangement uses TRBV20-1 and TRBJ2-2; D gene unclear. The germline V gene has CDR1 DFQATT and CDR2 SNEGSKA (reference sequence). The CDR3 extends over 16 amino acids. Trimming stripped 3 bases from V and 0 bases from J, with 14 bases between.